This T cell receptor (beta chain) was profiled in a study of Ad26.COV2.S vaccination and SARS-CoV-2 variants. Data came from immunoSEQ multiplex PCR; TCRdb stores just in-frame clones and leaves some out. This table holds some 520,000 clones, roughly 85% found once. Regarding treatment: roughly 19 received Ad26.COV2.S at low or high dose, single or two shots; several received placebo; per-sample allocation not given. Repertoires come from day 63 after the first vaccine or placebo injection. CDR3 length: 18 amino acids. Of note for this clone: The antigen remains undetermined.

Study observations and caveats: Substantial response breadth was reportedly seen for spike-specific CD8+ and CD4+ T cells after vaccination. Vaccine and placebo groups showed comparable non-spike TCR breadth.

The material was peripheral blood, obtained in a trial of Ad26.COV2.S vaccine versus placebo. The V gene is TRBV12-2, the J gene TRBJ1-4. TRBV12-2 is a pseudogene. The sequence derives from a person between 18 and 60 years old who received the Ad26.COV2.S COVID-19 vaccine or a placebo. Written as DNA, the CDR3 is TGTGCAAGTCGCTTACTAGCAGGGAAGTTTCGGGGTAATGAAAAACTGTTTTTT. It translates to CASRLLAGKFRGNEKLFF.